Described below is a single T cell receptor beta chain sequence and its context. Its antigen has not been determined. No base-level quality is on record; no much larger clone is a single base apart. The sample is drawn from a study of graft-versus-host responses after intestinal transplantation (dated by TCRdb to about 2021). About the full investigation: The transplants that recipients got were multivisceral, liver-intestinal, or isolated intestinal. Every recipient was given anti-thymocyte globulin induction, followed by 2 to 3 years of maintenance tacrolimus and steroids. Graft-versus-host and host-versus-graft alloreactive T cell clones were tracked in the graft, circulation and bone marrow after intestinal transplantation using bulk TCR-beta CDR3 sequencing. Alloreactive clones were identified by sequencing pre-transplant mixed lymphocyte reaction products and comparing these products with unstimulated pre-transplant donor and recipient T cells. The cohort enrolled some 23 intestinal transplant recipients including one retransplant, and a few patients lacking pretransplant specimens were excluded. Donor T cell macrochimerism was defined as a peak of at least 4% donor T cells among recipient peripheral blood mononuclear cells. Rather than being sequenced by the commercial service, samples from a few later patients were sequenced in-house on an Illumina MiSeq and processed with MiXCR.

Broad study findings and their caveats: Early after transplant, peak levels of circulating GvH clones were found to be associated with declines in HvG clones. GvH clones were found in recipient bone marrow, and some of the GvH clones appeared earlier in ileal mucosa or blood, which is consistent with an intestinal mucosal origin. The relatively low number and heterogeneity of intestinal transplant patients limited the conclusions. In patients with donor T cell macrochimerism, the allografts had high GvH to HvG T cell clonal ratios.

Per the publication, the time point label means: cells obtained before transplantation from donor or recipient. CD3+CD4+ and CD3+CD8+ populations were FACS-sorted from unstimulated pre-transplant donor and recipient cells taken from spleen or lymph nodes. Its CDR3 holds 12 amino acids, cysteine through phenylalanine. Kept here is only the CDR3 DNA, which spans 36 bases and is read in frame from base 1. The germline V gene yields KGHSH for CDR1 and LQKENI for CDR2. Trimmed from V: 10 bases; trimmed from J: 6 bases; junction bases lacking a gene match: 5. Receptor libraries were prepared by the immunoSEQ multiplex PCR assay. In most patients, genomic DNA was isolated using the Qiagen DNeasy Blood and Tissue Kit and sent frozen to Adaptive Biotechnologies for TCR sequencing. For most patients, high-throughput TCR-beta CDR3 sequencing of genomic DNA was performed by Adaptive Biotechnologies. In the source study's methods: Adaptive's ImmunoSEQ software was the source of the TCR sequencing data for approximately 18 patients, while three other patients were processed with MiXCR and VDJtools. CD4 versus CD8 sorting errors were corrected by removing sequences found in both subsets at a frequency ratio below 5:1. CDR3 nucleotide sequences shared by donor and recipient were removed because the origin of these sequences could not be assigned. Alloreactive clones required at least 2-fold expansion over unstimulated cells and minimum CFSE-low frequency of 0.002% (template counts) or 0.001% (read counts). A clone was considered mappable if detected in the sequenced pre-transplant spleen, lymph node, or MLR CFSE-low populations of the donor or recipient. The cumulative frequency of alloreactive clones was calculated as a percentage of all sequences, weighted by copy number. TCRdb obtained this table from immuneACCESS and retained in-frame rearrangements with V and J assigned. These tables miss some clones; where compared with another copy, unresolved V genes account for less than half of the shortfall, and the remainder is unexplained. The V and J calls and clone size are taken from that table; D and trimming were inferred from the DNA. The sample yields fewer than 95,000 clones; less than 95% were counted once. The ten largest clones capture roughly 0.36% of the sample.

This specimen was unstimulated CD8+ T cells sorted from spleen or lymph node cells, taken before transplant. The receptor comes from a human donor who was the organ donor for an intestinal transplant. Recombination joined TRBV18 with TRBJ2-2, and TRBD2 matches 7 of the central bases. The CDR3 sequence is CATNRGAGELFF. The nucleotide sequence reads as follows: TGTGCCACCAACCGGGGGGCCGGGGAGCTGTTTTTT.